A few counts support the clone carrying this T cell receptor (beta chain). Its specificity is not known. Unique molecular identifiers were incorporated during preparation of the TCRbeta library. TCRdb ran MiXCR on the PCR reads and lists one entry per CDR3 protein. Among about 190,000 distinct CDR3 sequences listed, approximately 10% were seen once. This record belongs to a study of T-cell reconstitution after alpha-beta-depleted transplantation in children. This CDR3 has 17 residues. CDR1 is SGHVS and CDR2 is FNYEAQ in the germline V gene. Trimming took off 1 base at V and 0 bases at J, with 14 bases between the two ends. Overall study results and limits: At day 60, the high TCRbeta diversity found in some patients originated from recipient T cells and thymic progenitors that had survived. At around two months after transplant, the alpha-beta T cells were reportedly derived from several hundred expanded clones that came from non-depleted graft cells.

The source was PBMCs, collected before TCRalphabeta/CD19-depleted stem cell transplant. The receptor was derived from a boy between 2 and 10 years old with acute myeloid leukemia, due to receive a stem cell transplant. This chain connects TRBV7-6 to TRBJ2-3; no reliable D call. The CDR3 reads CASSLGTIPASTDTQYF. The CDR3, as DNA: TGTGCCAGCAGCTTAGGGACGATCCCGGCGAGCACAGATACGCAGTATTTT.